Sequencing of this T cell receptor beta chain was carried out in a study of blood T cell repertoires in COVID-19. TCRdb's table, derived via immunoSEQ multiplex PCR, lists solely in-frame clones and lacks some. This sample has about 120,000 clones; over 75% occur once, and the top ten carry around 6.3%. This clone was recorded only once. Sequenced: peripheral blood. This sequence was found in an elderly man with active or convalescent COVID-19.

CDR3: CASSYSPGQTYNEQFF. The CDR3 nucleotides are TGTGCCAGCAGTTACTCTCCGGGACAAACCTACAATGAGCAGTTCTTC. The chain employs TRBV6-2 or TRBV6-3 and TRBJ2-1, with D tentatively TRBD1 (6 bases). Trimming took 0 bases from V and 2 from J, leaving 11 bases between them. Germline V gene lookup returns CDR1 MNHEY and CDR2 SVGEGT. The CDR3 is made up of 16 amino acids.